Below, 14 T cell receptor beta chains from the same sample are listed, as sequenced in a study of brain T cells in children with intractable seizures. Assay: immunoSEQ multiplex PCR; the TCRdb copy retains only in-frame clones and omits some. The sample shows tens of thousands of clones, about 90% of them seen only once. The input for sequencing was peripheral blood, taken at surgery. The receptor set was obtained from a girl aged 2-10 years with Rasmussen encephalitis and intractable seizures.

The rearrangement joins TRBV9 to TRBJ1-2; 9 bases fit TRBD1. This CDR3 region has 13 residues. From germline, CDR1 is SGDLS and CDR2 YYNGEE. V was clipped by 3 bases and J by 8 bases; unmatched bases: 5. The CDR3 DNA reads TGTGCCAGCAGCGCTGGACAGGGGCGGGGCTACACCTTC. Translation gives CASSAGQGRGYTF.

This chain links TRBV9 with TRBJ2-3; D gene uncertain. The V gene lost 3 bases and the J gene lost 0 bases, with 5 bases spanning the gap. Germline CDR1 SGDLS, CDR2 YYNGEE. The CDR3 totals 13 residues. The CDR3 coding sequence is TGTGCCAGCAGCGGTACTAGCACAGATACGCAGTATTTT. Its protein product is CASSGTSTDTQYF.

In this sample, this clone turned up many times. The chain uses TRBV19 and TRBJ2-3; D gene ambiguous. The V gene lost 5 bases and the J gene lost 4 bases, with 16 bases spanning the gap. The V gene's germline CDR1 is LNHDA and CDR2 SQIVND (reference sequence). The CDR3 runs to 15 residues. DNA of the CDR3: TGTGCCAGTAGTCTTGGCGCGTCCAAGGCAGATACGCAGTATTTT. Translating it yields CASSLGASKADTQYF.

By sample share, this clone is medium-sized. The same CDR3 can be traced to other DNA sequences in this sample. The chain combines TRBV30 with TRBJ2-1; 13 bases are shared with TRBD2. This CDR3 spans 15 amino acids. The J segment lost 8 bases and the V segment lost 3 bases, leaving 7 bases of the junction unmatched. Germline assignment: CDR1 GTSNPN and CDR2 SVGIG (reference sequence). Here the CDR3 reads CAWSVGTSGTDEQFF. CDR3 DNA: TGTGCCTGGAGCGTCGGGACTAGCGGGACAGATGAGCAGTTCTTC.

The chain is built from TRBV9 and TRBJ2-7; weak D call: TRBD1 (5 bases). Trimming stripped 8 bases from V and 2 bases from J, with 11 bases between. The CDR3 has 12 amino acids. The germline V gene encodes CDR1 SGDLS and CDR2 YYNGEE. The CDR3 DNA reads as TGTGCCAGTCAGGGCCTCCCCTACGAGCAGTACTTC. Its protein is CASQGLPYEQYF.

The rearrangement links TRBV6-5 to TRBJ1-5; the match to TRBD1 covers 7 bases. The CDR3 is 14 residues long. J was trimmed by 3 bases and V by 6 bases; bases with no gene match: 5. Germline values: CDR1 MNHEY, CDR2 SVGAGI. The CDR3 DNA reads TGTGCCAGCAGGCCCGGACAGGTCAATCAGCCCCAGCATTTT. Translating gives CASRPGQVNQPQHF.

The chain employs TRBV29-1 and TRBJ2-7; 7 bases are a match to TRBD1. The CDR3 is made up of 14 amino acids. In germline, CDR1 is SQVTM, CDR2 ANQGSEA. V trimming: 3 bases; J trimming: 4 bases; junction bases outside the gene matches: 9. The CDR3 region has the DNA TGCAGCGTTGACTTAGGGACAGCATCTTACGAGCAGTACTTC. Residues: CSVDLGTASYEQYF.

J is TRBJ2-2 and V is TRBV28; the match to TRBD2 covers 7 bases. V was pared by 9 bases and J by 2 bases, with 9 bases of the junction left unmatched. Per the germline V gene, CDR1 is MDHEN and CDR2 is SYDVKM. The CDR3 sequence is 15 residues long. This CDR3 is CASKIGEGNTGELFF. In nucleotides, the CDR3 is TGTGCCAGTAAGATAGGGGAGGGCAACACCGGGGAGCTGTTTTTT. The whole variable domain, remainder taken from reference TRBV28 and TRBJ2-2, is DVKVTQSSRYLVKRTGEKVFLECVQDMDHENMFWYRQDPGLGLRLIYFSYDVKMKEKGDIPEGYSVSREKKERFSLILESASTNQTSMYLCASKIGEGNTGELFFGEGSRLTVL.

V is TRBV30 and J is TRBJ2-7; possible D gene TRBD1, 7 bases. The CDR3 runs 15 residues. Germline V gene sequence: CDR1 GTSNPN, CDR2 SVGIG (reference sequence). V was trimmed by 2 bases and J by 6 bases, leaving 20 bases between them. The CDR3 protein is CAWSLQDRVGGEQYF. The CDR3 DNA follows: TGTGCCTGGAGTCTCCAAGACAGGGTCGGGGGCGAGCAGTACTTC.

V and J are TRBV7-2 and TRBJ1-2; no firm D call. The CDR3 consists of 11 residues. Germline values: CDR1 SGHTA, CDR2 FQGNSA. Trimming took off 3 bases at V and 3 bases at J, with 2 bases between the two ends. CDR3 amino acids: CASSLDYGYTF. The DNA of the CDR3 is TGTGCCAGCAGCTTGGACTATGGCTACACCTTC.

This clone was recorded only once. Here the CDR3 reads CASNLGGSGYTEAFF. In DNA form, the CDR3 reads TGTGCCAGCAACCTTGGAGGTTCCGGGTACACTGAAGCTTTCTTT. The chain joins TRBV28 to TRBJ1-1; D unresolved. The ends were cut back, 7 bases at V and 3 bases at J, with 18 bases in the middle. CDR1 is MDHEN, CDR2 SYDVKM, per germline. The CDR3 totals 15 residues.

The chain employs TRBV18 and TRBJ2-7, with D unclear. There are 13 residues in the CDR3. The germline V gene has CDR1 KGHSH and CDR2 LQKENI. V lost 1 base to trimming and J lost 6 bases, with 10 bases between them. CDR3: CASSPQGRLEQYF. The CDR3 coding sequence is TGTGCCAGCTCACCACAGGGAAGGCTCGAGCAGTACTTC.

The rearrangement links TRBV10-3 to TRBJ2-1, with D perhaps given as TRBD1 or TRBD2 (5 bases each). The CDR3 has 17 residues. The germline CDR1 and CDR2 sequences are ENHRY and SYGVKD. The germline V and J ends were trimmed by 0 bases and 0 bases, with 12 bases remaining between them. The CDR3 coding sequence is TGTGCCATCAGTGAGTCGTCCGCCGGGACCTCCTACAATGAGCAGTTCTTC. It is translated as CAISESSAGTSYNEQFF.

The V gene is TRBV7-9, the J gene TRBJ1-1; maybe TRBD1 (6 bases). Trimming left V 6 bases short and J 8 bases short, with 13 bases between. The germline gives CDR1 SEHNR, CDR2 FQNEAQ (reference sequence). CDR3 size: 12 residues. The CDR3 is CASSLQGSEAFF. The CDR3 bases are TGTGCCAGCAGTTTACAGGGTTCCGAAGCTTTCTTT.